This TCR beta chain stems from a study of blood T cell repertoires in COVID-19. Study information: COVID-19 samples, acute and convalescent, were from the United States, Italy and Spain.

This clone was found a few times. Libraries were prepared by immunoSEQ multiplex PCR; TCRdb keeps only in-frame clonotypes and omits some of them. The sample has tens of thousands of clones; approximately 90% are singletons. This TCR derives from a man in his 60s with active COVID-19. The sequenced sample was peripheral blood.

CDR3 amino acids: CASSIQQGTPLHF. CDR3 coding DNA: TGTGCCAGCAGCATTCAACAGGGAACCCCCCTCCACTTT. V and J are TRBV7-3 and TRBJ1-6, with D possibly matching TRBD1 (6 bases). The germline V gene has CDR1 SGHTA and CDR2 FQGTGA. This CDR3 comprises 13 residues. Trimming stripped 5 bases from V and 13 bases from J, with 15 bases between.